This T cell receptor (beta chain) emerged from a study of blood T cell repertoires in COVID-19. Overall study: From the United States, Italy and Spain came samples of acute and convalescent COVID-19. The cDNA or gDNA used as material had been derived from T cells, B-cell-depleted T cells, or PBMCs.

As originally analysed: The assay estimated nucleated cells by amplifying reference gene primers. Assay: immunoSEQ multiplex PCR; the TCRdb copy retains only in-frame clones and omits some. The V and J calls and the clone size are those of that table, but D and trimming were determined from the DNA. The sample shows approximately 220,000 clones, around four fifths of them seen only once. CDR1 is MNHNS and CDR2 is SASEGT in the germline V gene. The ends lost 3 bases at V and 5 bases at J; junction bases unmatched: 7. The CDR3 runs to 15 residues. This clonotype was obtained from an older woman who had recovered from COVID-19. What was sequenced was peripheral blood. The chain employs TRBV6-1 and TRBJ2-5, with 9 bases aligning to TRBD1. CDR3 sequence: CASSDKDRGRETQYF. For the CDR3, the DNA is TGTGCCAGCAGTGATAAGGACAGGGGTCGGGAGACCCAGTACTTC.